This record covers a single T cell receptor beta chain. Its specificity is not known. The assay was immunoSEQ multiplex PCR, and TCRdb's table has in-frame clones only and misses some. The data show around 20,000 clones, approximately 67% seen once. These data come from a study of somatic mutations in cytotoxic T cells in rheumatoid arthritis. Trimming removed 4 bases from V and 3 bases from J, with 12 bases in between. Germline CDR1 reads SQVTM; CDR2 reads ANQGSEA. The CDR3 covers 13 residues. General study points: Just what the expanded CD8+ clones targeted, in terms of antigens, remained unknown. Levels of CD8+ T-cell clonality in rheumatoid arthritis patients were statistically indistinguishable from those seen in age-matched healthy controls, with no significant difference. No age-related increase in CD8+ clonality was seen in healthy controls, but one was seen in rheumatoid arthritis patients.

This clonotype originated in an adult with rheumatoid arthritis. Sequenced input: CD8+ T cells sorted from blood. The V gene is TRBV29-1, the J gene TRBJ2-5; D might be TRBD1 or TRBD2, each matching 5 bases. The CDR3 sequence: CSVGGRGEETQYF. In nucleotides, the CDR3 is TGCAGCGTTGGAGGACGGGGCGAAGAGACCCAGTACTTC.